This TCR beta chain appears in the sequencing data of a study of neoadjuvant anti-PD-1 for oral cavity cancer. Germline V gene data show CDR1 as SGHRS and CDR2 as YFSETQ. The V end lost 4 bases, the J end lost 6 bases, and 14 bases lay between the germline ends. CDR3 length: 13 amino acids. Generated by immunoSEQ multiplex PCR, the TCRdb table keeps only in-frame clones and is missing some. The table includes about 72,000 clones, approximately 85% detected once. Stated time point: after neoadjuvant nivolumab, at surgical resection. The source material was PBMCs, sampled after nivolumab (anti-PD-1) treatment. This chain links TRBV5-1 with TRBJ2-7, with a weak D call TRBD1 (6 bases). This receptor was taken from a person aged 35-79 years with oral cavity squamous cell carcinoma. CDR3 loop: CASSIQGFGEQYF. CDR3 nucleotide sequence: TGCGCCAGCAGCATACAGGGCTTCGGCGAGCAGTACTTC.